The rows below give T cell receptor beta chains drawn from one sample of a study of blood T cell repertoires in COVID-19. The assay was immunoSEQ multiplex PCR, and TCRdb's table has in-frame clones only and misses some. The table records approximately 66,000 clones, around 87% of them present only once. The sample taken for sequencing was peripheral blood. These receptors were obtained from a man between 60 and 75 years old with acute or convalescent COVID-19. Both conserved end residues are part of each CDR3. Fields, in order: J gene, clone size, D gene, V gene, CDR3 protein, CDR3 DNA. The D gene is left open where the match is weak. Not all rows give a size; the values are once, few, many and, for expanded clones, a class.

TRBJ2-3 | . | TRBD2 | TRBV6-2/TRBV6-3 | CASSSAGGKDTQYF | TGTGCCAGCAGTTCGGCGGGGGGCAAAGATACGCAGTATTTT
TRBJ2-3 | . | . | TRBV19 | CASSMTLTTDTQYF | TGTGCCAGTAGTATGACACTTACCACAGATACGCAGTATTTT
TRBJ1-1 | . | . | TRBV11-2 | CASSLEAARDTEAFF | TGTGCCAGCAGCTTAGAGGCAGCTCGGGACACTGAAGCTTTCTTT
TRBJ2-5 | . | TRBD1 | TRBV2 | CASSVDRGETQYF | TGTGCCAGCAGTGTCGACAGGGGTGAGACCCAGTACTTC
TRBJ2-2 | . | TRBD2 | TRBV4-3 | CASSQDGSGGFYTGELFF | TGCGCCAGCAGCCAAGATGGTAGCGGGGGTTTTTACACCGGGGAGCTGTTTTTT
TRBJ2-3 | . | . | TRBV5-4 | CASSLSMGDTDTQYF | TGTGCCAGCAGCTTGTCGATGGGAGACACAGATACGCAGTATTTT
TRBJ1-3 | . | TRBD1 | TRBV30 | CAWSTGQGTGNTIYF | TGTGCCTGGAGCACGGGACAGGGAACTGGAAACACCATATATTTT
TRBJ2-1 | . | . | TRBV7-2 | CASSGKVGGYNEQFF | TGTGCCAGCTCGGGAAAAGTAGGGGGATACAATGAGCAGTTCTTC
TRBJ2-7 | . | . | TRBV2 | CASSESPPETYEQYF | TGTGCCAGCAGTGAATCCCCCCCAGAAACCTACGAGCAGTACTTC
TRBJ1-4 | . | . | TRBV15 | CATSSYPAATNEKLFF | TGTGCCACCAGCAGTTACCCTGCAGCAACTAATGAAAAACTGTTTTTT
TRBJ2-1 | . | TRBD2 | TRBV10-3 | CAISTREAGGDNEQFF | TGTGCCATCAGTACGAGGGAAGCGGGGGGCGACAATGAGCAGTTCTTC
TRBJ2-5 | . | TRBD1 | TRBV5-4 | CASAGDRAKETQYF | TGTGCCAGCGCTGGGGACAGGGCTAAAGAGACCCAGTACTTC
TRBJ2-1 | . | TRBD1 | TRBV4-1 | CASTRDRGDNEQFF | TGCGCCAGCACCCGGGACAGGGGGGACAATGAGCAGTTCTTC
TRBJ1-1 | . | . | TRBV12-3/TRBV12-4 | CASSLGTKSWAFF | TGTGCCAGCAGTTTAGGTACTAAGTCTTGGGCTTTCTTT
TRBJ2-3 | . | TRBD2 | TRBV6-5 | CASSPTSGGTDTQYF | TGTGCCAGCAGTCCGACTAGCGGGGGGACAGATACGCAGTATTTT
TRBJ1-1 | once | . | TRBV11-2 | CASSKTMNTEAFF | TGTGCCAGCAGTAAGACTATGAACACTGAAGCTTTCTTT
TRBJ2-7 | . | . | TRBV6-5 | CASSQGLTRPHEQYF | TGTGCCAGCAGCCAGGGGCTGACAAGACCCCACGAGCAGTACTTC
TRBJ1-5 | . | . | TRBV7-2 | CASSLGAYSNQPQHF | TGTGCCAGCAGCTTAGGAGCGTACAGCAATCAGCCCCAGCATTTT
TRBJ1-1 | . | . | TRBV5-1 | CASSLAPREDTEAFF | TGCGCCAGCAGCTTGGCTCCCAGGGAAGACACTGAAGCTTTCTTT
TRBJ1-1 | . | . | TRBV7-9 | CASSPGTFFEAFF | TGTGCCAGCAGCCCCGGGACTTTCTTTGAAGCTTTCTTT
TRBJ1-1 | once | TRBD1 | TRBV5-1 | CASSLGQMNTEAFF | TGCGCCAGCAGCCTGGGACAGATGAACACTGAAGCTTTCTTT
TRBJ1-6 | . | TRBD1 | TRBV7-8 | CASSLPRTGNSPLHF | TGTGCCAGCAGCTTACCACGGACAGGGAATTCACCCCTCCACTTT
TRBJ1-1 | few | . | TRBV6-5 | CASSYWGGDTEAFF | TGTGCCAGCAGTTACTGGGGGGGAGACACTGAAGCTTTCTTT
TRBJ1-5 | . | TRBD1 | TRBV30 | CAWTGGGNQPQHF | TGTGCCTGGACAGGGGGTGGCAATCAGCCCCAGCATTTT
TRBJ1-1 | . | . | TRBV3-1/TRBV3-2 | CASSQGPAGYGTEAFF | TGTGCCAGCAGCCAAGGGCCGGCAGGGTATGGCACTGAAGCTTTCTTT
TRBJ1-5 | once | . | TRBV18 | CASSPIREQGSHQPQHF | TGTGCCAGCTCACCGATTCGAGAACAGGGTTCTCATCAGCCCCAGCATTTT
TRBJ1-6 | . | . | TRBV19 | CASSRTPQGLNSPLHF | TGTGCCAGTAGTAGGACCCCACAGGGTCTAAATTCACCCCTCCACTTT
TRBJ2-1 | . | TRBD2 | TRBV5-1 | CASSRSGGAYNEQFF | TGCGCCAGCAGCCGTAGCGGGGGGGCTTACAATGAGCAGTTCTTC
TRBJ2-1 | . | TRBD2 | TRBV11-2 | CASSSRGSGTLFDEQFF | TGTGCCAGCAGCTCCCGGGGTAGCGGGACCCTCTTTGATGAGCAGTTCTTC
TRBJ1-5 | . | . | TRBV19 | CASSPTGPNQPQHF | TGTGCCAGTAGCCCCACAGGCCCCAATCAGCCCCAGCATTTT
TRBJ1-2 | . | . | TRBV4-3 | CASSQERGSLSNYGYTF | TGCGCCAGCAGCCAAGAGAGGGGGTCTCTCTCTAACTATGGCTACACCTTC
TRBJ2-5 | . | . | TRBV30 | CAWSVGGGVETQYF | TGTGCCTGGAGTGTAGGAGGGGGGGTGGAGACCCAGTACTTC
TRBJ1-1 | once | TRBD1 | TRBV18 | CASSPGQGGPEAFF | TGTGCCAGCTCGCCGGGACAGGGAGGGCCTGAAGCTTTCTTT
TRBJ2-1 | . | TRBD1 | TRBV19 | CASSIGFGTADNEQFF | TGTGCCAGTAGTATAGGCTTCGGGACAGCGGACAATGAGCAGTTCTTC
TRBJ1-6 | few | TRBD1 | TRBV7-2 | CASSFYRGENSPLHF | TGTGCCAGCAGCTTTTACAGGGGTGAAAATTCACCCCTCCACTTT
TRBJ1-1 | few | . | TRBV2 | CASRMPDTEAFF | TGTGCCAGCAGAATGCCGGACACTGAAGCTTTCTTT
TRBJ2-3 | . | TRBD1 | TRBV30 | CAWSPLGTGRRTDTQYF | TGTGCCTGGAGTCCTCTGGGGACAGGGAGGCGCACAGATACGCAGTATTTT
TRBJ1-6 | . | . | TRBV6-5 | CASSWGWLEAPLHF | TGTGCCAGCAGTTGGGGTTGGTTGGAGGCACCCCTCCACTTT
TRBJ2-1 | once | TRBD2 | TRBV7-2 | CASSLVYLRTSGGAAEQFF | TGTGCCAGCAGCTTAGTATACCTTAGGACTAGCGGGGGGGCCGCTGAGCAGTTCTTC
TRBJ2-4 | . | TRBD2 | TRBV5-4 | CASSQRGELAKNIQYF | TGTGCCAGCAGCCAACGGGGGGAGCTAGCCAAAAACATTCAGTACTTC
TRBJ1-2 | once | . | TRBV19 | CASSISGIDYGYTF | TGTGCCAGTAGTATATCGGGAATCGACTATGGCTACACCTTC
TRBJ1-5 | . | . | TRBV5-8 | CASSLVQGSQPQHF | TGTGCCAGCAGCTTGGTTCAGGGGAGTCAGCCCCAGCATTTT
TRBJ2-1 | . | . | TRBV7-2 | CASSLQAGTYNEQFF | TGTGCCAGCAGCTTACAGGCAGGTACCTACAATGAGCAGTTCTTC
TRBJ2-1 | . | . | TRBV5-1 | CASSFLEGEQFF | TGCGCCAGCAGCTTTCTTGAGGGTGAGCAGTTCTTC
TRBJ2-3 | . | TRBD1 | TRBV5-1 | CASSMRTGSNTDTQYF | TGCGCCAGCAGCATGAGGACAGGCAGCAACACAGATACGCAGTATTTT
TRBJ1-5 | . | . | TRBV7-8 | CASLPRRGGGSLKPQHF | TGTGCCAGCCTCCCTAGGCGGGGCGGGGGATCGTTGAAGCCCCAGCATTTT
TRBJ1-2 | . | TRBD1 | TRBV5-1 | CASSPRTGGHGYTF | TGCGCCAGCAGCCCACGGACAGGGGGCCATGGCTACACCTTC
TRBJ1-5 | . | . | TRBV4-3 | CASSQDFSSNQPQHF | TGCGCCAGCAGCCAAGATTTTAGTAGCAATCAGCCCCAGCATTTT
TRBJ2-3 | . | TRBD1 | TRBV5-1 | CASSLLLGGDGTDTQYF | TGCGCCAGCAGCTTGTTACTAGGGGGCGATGGAACAGATACGCAGTATTTT
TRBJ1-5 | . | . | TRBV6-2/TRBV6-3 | CASSSTGFYQPQHF | TGTGCCAGCAGTTCTACGGGGTTTTATCAGCCCCAGCATTTT
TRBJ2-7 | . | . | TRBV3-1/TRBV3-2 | CASSQDGQYYEQYF | TGTGCCAGCAGCCAAGATGGACAGTACTACGAGCAGTACTTC
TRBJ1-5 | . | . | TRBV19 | CASSEGSYSNQPQHF | TGTGCCAGTAGTGAAGGGAGTTATAGCAATCAGCCCCAGCATTTT
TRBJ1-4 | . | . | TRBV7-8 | CASSYSARAEKLFF | TGTGCCAGCAGCTACTCAGCCAGGGCTGAAAAACTGTTTTTT